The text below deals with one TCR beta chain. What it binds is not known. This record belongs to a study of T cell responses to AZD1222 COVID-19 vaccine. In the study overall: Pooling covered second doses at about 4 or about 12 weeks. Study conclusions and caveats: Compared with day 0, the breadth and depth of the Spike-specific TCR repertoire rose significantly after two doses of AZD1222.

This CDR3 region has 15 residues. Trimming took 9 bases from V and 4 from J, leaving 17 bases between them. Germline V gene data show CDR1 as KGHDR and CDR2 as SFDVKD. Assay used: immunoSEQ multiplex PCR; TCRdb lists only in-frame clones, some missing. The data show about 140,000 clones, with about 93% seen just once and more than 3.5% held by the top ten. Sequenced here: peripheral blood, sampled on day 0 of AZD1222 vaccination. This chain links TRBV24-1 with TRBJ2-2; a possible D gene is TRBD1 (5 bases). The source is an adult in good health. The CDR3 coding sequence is TGTGCCACCGGAAAGATTTCAGGGTCCACCGGGGAGCTGTTTTTT. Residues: CATGKISGSTGELFF.